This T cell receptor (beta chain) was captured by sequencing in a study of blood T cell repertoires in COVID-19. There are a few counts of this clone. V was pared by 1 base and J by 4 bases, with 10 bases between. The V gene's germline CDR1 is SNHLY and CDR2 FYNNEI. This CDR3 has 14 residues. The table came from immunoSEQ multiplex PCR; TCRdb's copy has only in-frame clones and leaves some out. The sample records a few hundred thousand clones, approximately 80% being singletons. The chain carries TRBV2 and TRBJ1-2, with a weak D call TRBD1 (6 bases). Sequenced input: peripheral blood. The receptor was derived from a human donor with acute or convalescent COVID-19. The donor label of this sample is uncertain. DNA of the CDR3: TGTGCCAGCAGTGAAGACAGGGCCCCCTATGGCTACACCTTC. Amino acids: CASSEDRAPYGYTF.